Following are 24 T cell receptor beta chains from one sample sequenced in a study of blood T cell repertoires in COVID-19. Sequencing used immunoSEQ multiplex PCR; TCRdb keeps in-frame clones, though not all of them. Of under 250,000 clones in the sample, 85% were seen once. The sample taken for sequencing was peripheral blood. The receptor set was obtained from a man aged 45 to 65 with COVID-19, enrolled during active disease.

J is TRBJ2-3 and V is TRBV19; 9 nucleotides line up with TRBD1. The CDR3 has 14 residues. V dropped 7 bases and J dropped 2; count of bases not matched to a gene: 4. Germline loops: CDR1 LNHDA, CDR2 SQIVND (reference sequence). The CDR3 sequence: CASTTGGNTDTQYF. The DNA of the CDR3 is TGTGCCAGTACGACAGGGGGAAACACAGATACGCAGTATTTT.

The chain has TRBV11-2 and TRBJ1-2; perhaps TRBD1 as D (6 bases). Trimming removed 5 bases at V and 2 bases at J, with 18 bases between. Germline V lookup: CDR1 SGHAT, CDR2 FQNNGV. The CDR3 extends over 16 amino acids. The CDR3 here is CASSPSFPDRNYGYTF. The CDR3 coding sequence is TGTGCCAGCAGCCCCAGTTTCCCCGACAGGAACTATGGCTACACCTTC. The complete variable domain, with remaining parts taken from reference TRBV11-2 and TRBJ1-2, reads EAGVAQSPRYKIIEKRQSVAFWCNPISGHATLYWYQQILGQGPKLLIQFQNNGVVDDSQLPKDRFSAERLKGVDSTLKIQPAKLEDSAVYLCASSPSFPDRNYGYTFGSGTRLTVV.

This sequence joins TRBV5-8 and TRBJ1-1; 7 nucleotides align to TRBD1. Trimming removed 7 bases from V and 1 base from J; junction bases left unmatched: 7. CDR1 and CDR2 (germline): SGHTS, YDEGEE. The CDR3 is 14 residues long. The CDR3 coding sequence is TGTGCCAGCCTACGCTACAGGGGGAACACTGAAGCTTTCTTT. Translated: CASLRYRGNTEAFF.

The chain links TRBV3-1 (or the pseudogene TRBV3-2) to TRBJ1-2, with D possibly TRBD1 on 5 matching bases. In germline, CDR1 is LGHDT, CDR2 YNNKEL (reference sequence). The CDR3 consists of 14 residues. V was pared by 5 bases and J by 4 bases, with 14 bases between. The CDR3 reads CASSADSNLYGYTF. The CDR3 DNA reads TGTGCCAGCAGCGCCGACAGCAACCTCTATGGCTACACCTTC.

The chain recombines TRBV3-1 (or the pseudogene TRBV3-2) with TRBJ1-1, with 8 nucleotides matching TRBD1. V shed 2 bases, J shed 3 bases, and the junction held 8 bases outside the gene matches. The CDR3 is 16 amino acids. The germline CDR1 and CDR2 sequences are LGHDT and YNNKEL (reference sequence). The CDR3 spells CASSQHGQGGDTEAFF. As DNA, the CDR3 is TGTGCCAGCAGCCAACACGGACAGGGCGGGGACACTGAAGCTTTCTTT.

A note on this clone: The sample contains more than one DNA sequence encoding this CDR3. This chain links TRBV7-2 with TRBJ2-1, with TRBD1 matching 10 bases. Unmatched junction bases numbered 2, after V lost 5 bases and J lost 4 bases. Germline V gives CDR1 SGHTA, CDR2 FQGNSA. This CDR3 region has 14 residues. CDR3 DNA: TGTGCCAGCAGCCGGGACAGGGGATACAATGAGCAGTTCTTC. Translating it yields CASSRDRGYNEQFF.

The chain couples TRBV6-4 to TRBJ2-7, with 8 bases aligning to TRBD1. The CDR3 is made up of 14 amino acids. Germline V gives CDR1 MRHNA, CDR2 SNTAGT. The V gene end was trimmed by 6 bases and the J gene end by 3 bases; junction bases not matched to a gene: 7. The CDR3 DNA is TGTGCCAGCAGATACCGGGACAGGAACTACGAGCAGTACTTC. Residues: CASRYRDRNYEQYF.

The chain couples TRBV4-3 to TRBJ1-1; D unclear. Germline assignment: CDR1 LGHNA and CDR2 YSLEER. V lost 1 base to trimming and J lost 1 base, with 10 bases between them. The CDR3 contains 15 residues. The DNA for the CDR3 is TGCGCCAGCAGCCAAGTCGGGCGGGAGAACACTGAAGCTTTCTTT. Amino acid sequence: CASSQVGRENTEAFF.

The rearrangement links TRBV30 to TRBJ2-1; D might be TRBD1 (6 bases). Looked up from germline, CDR1 is GTSNPN and CDR2 is SVGIG (reference sequence). There are 16 residues in the CDR3. V was pared by 0 bases and J by 0 bases, with 12 bases between. CDR3 nucleotides: TGTGCCTGGAGTGTTAGGACAGACAGCTCCTACAATGAGCAGTTCTTC. Protein sequence: CAWSVRTDSSYNEQFF.

This clone was seen only a few times. V and J are TRBV5-1 and TRBJ1-3; no firm D call. Germline values: CDR1 SGHRS, CDR2 YFSETQ. Deletions cut 3 bases from V and 0 bases from J, with 10 bases between. CDR3 size: 15 residues. In nucleotides, the CDR3 is TGCGCCAGCAGCTCGGGGTCCTTCTCTGGAAACACCATATATTTT. Its translation is CASSSGSFSGNTIYF.

V and J are TRBV11-3 and TRBJ2-7; 10 positions match TRBD2. The CDR3 extends over 15 amino acids. In germline, CDR1 is SGHNT, CDR2 YENEEA. After removal of 5 bases from V and 3 bases from J, the junction contained 7 bases not matched to a gene. The CDR3 region is CASSPGPSGGYEQYF. Here the CDR3 DNA reads TGTGCCAGCAGCCCTGGGCCTAGCGGGGGCTACGAGCAGTACTTC.

This clone has just a few counts. This chain connects TRBV7-2 to TRBJ1-6, with TRBD1 matching 7 bases. CDR3 length equals 16 residues. Germline lookup yields CDR1 SGHTA and CDR2 FQGNSA. Germline trimming cut 0 bases from V and 6 bases from J; bases unmatched to any gene: 5. CDR3 loop: CASSLAVRQGNSPLHF. The CDR3 DNA reads as TGTGCCAGCAGCTTAGCGGTGAGACAGGGTAATTCACCCCTCCACTTT.

The chain links TRBV5-1 to TRBJ2-2, with 8 bases aligning to TRBD1. The CDR3 has 15 residues. The ends lost 4 bases at V and 4 bases at J; junction bases unmatched: 6. CDR1 SGHRS and CDR2 YFSETQ come from the germline V gene. The CDR3 region has the DNA TGCGCCAGCAGCCTGGGACAGGAGATCACCGGGGAGCTGTTTTTT. Translating gives CASSLGQEITGELFF.

For the CDR3, the DNA is TGTGCCTGGAATCTTCGTGCCGGGGGTCCCCTCCACTTT. Translation: CAWNLRAGGPLHF. This chain joins TRBV30 and TRBJ1-6, with D possibly TRBD1 on 5 matching bases. Per the germline V gene, CDR1 is GTSNPN and CDR2 is SVGIG (reference sequence). There are 13 residues in the CDR3. V was shortened by 4 bases and J by 13 bases, with 17 bases between the two germline ends.

This clone came up a few times. The chain carries TRBV10-1 and TRBJ2-7, with 9 bases that match TRBD1. After removal of 4 bases from V and 0 bases from J, the junction contained 4 bases not matched to a gene. Germline values: CDR1 WNHNN, CDR2 SYGVQD (reference sequence). The CDR3 covers 15 residues. The CDR3: CASSAGQGSSYEQYF. CDR3 coding DNA: TGCGCCAGCAGTGCGGGACAGGGATCCTCCTACGAGCAGTACTTC.

The V and J genes are TRBV9 and TRBJ1-1; TRBD1 aligns across 8 bases. J was trimmed by 3 bases and V by 0 bases; bases with no gene match: 7. This CDR3 has 16 amino acids. The germline V gene encodes CDR1 SGDLS and CDR2 YYNGEE. This chain's CDR3 is CASSVGGQGYDTEAFF. DNA for the CDR3: TGTGCCAGCAGCGTAGGAGGACAGGGTTACGACACTGAAGCTTTCTTT.

Here the CDR3 reads CASSPAAGGPYEQYF. Here the CDR3 DNA reads TGCGCCAGCAGCCCCGCGGCAGGGGGCCCCTACGAGCAGTACTTC. The chain combines TRBV5-1 with TRBJ2-7; 8 nucleotides align to TRBD1. V lost 4 bases, J lost 2 bases, and 8 bases stayed unmatched. The CDR3 covers 15 residues. The germline CDR1 and CDR2 sequences are SGHRS and YFSETQ.

As concerns this clone: At the DNA level, this CDR3 is encoded by other sequences in the same sample as well. The chain uses TRBV27 and TRBJ1-6, with D tentatively TRBD1 (6 bases). The CDR3 has 12 amino acids. Trimming pared 5 bases from V and 10 bases from J, leaving 9 bases between. Germline CDR1 MNHEY, CDR2 SMNVEV (reference sequence). In DNA form, the CDR3 reads TGTGCCAGCAGTCTGGGGGCATCACCCCTCCACTTT. Protein: CASSLGASPLHF.

This chain connects TRBV5-8 to TRBJ1-1, with TRBD1 identical over 7 bases. This CDR3 spans 16 amino acids. The germline V gene has CDR1 SGHTS and CDR2 YDEGEE. The V segment lost 0 bases and the J segment 1 base; nucleotides outside the gene matches: 6. CDR3 protein: CASSLVGDRKNTEAFF. Here the CDR3 DNA reads TGTGCCAGCAGCTTGGTAGGGGACAGAAAGAACACTGAAGCTTTCTTT.

As regards this clone: The sample carries other DNA sequences with the same CDR3. The gene calls are TRBV9 and TRBJ2-3, with 9 bases fitting TRBD2. The CDR3 runs to 16 residues. V lost 3 bases to trimming and J lost 6 bases; unmatched junction nucleotides: 11. Germline CDR1 reads SGDLS; CDR2 reads YYNGEE. Here the CDR3 reads CASSAGLAGGTDTQYF. The CDR3 DNA reads as TGTGCCAGCAGCGCGGGACTAGCTGGGGGGACGGATACGCAGTATTTT.

The rearrangement joins TRBV30 to TRBJ2-5; the match to TRBD2 covers 9 bases. Germline CDR1 is GTSNPN and CDR2 is SVGIG (reference sequence). This CDR3 contains 15 residues. The J segment lost 2 bases and the V segment lost 7 bases, leaving 11 bases of the junction unmatched. The CDR3 coding sequence is TGTGCCTCCAAGAAGCGGGGGGCCGTTCAAGAGACCCAGTACTTC. This encodes CASKKRGAVQETQYF.

This chain connects TRBV5-4 to TRBJ1-1, with 8 bases matching TRBD1. The CDR3 has 14 amino acids. CDR1 and CDR2 (germline): SGHNT, YYREEE (reference sequence). Trimming cost V 4 bases and J 1 base; bases outside gene matches: 3. In DNA, the CDR3 is TGTGCCAGCAGCCAGGGGGCGCGGAACACTGAAGCTTTCTTT. It yields the protein CASSQGARNTEAFF.

The chain carries TRBV4-1 and TRBJ1-3; TRBD1 aligns across 9 bases. With V trimmed by 4 bases and J by 1 base, 8 bases remained unmatched. There are 17 residues in the CDR3. CDR1 is MGHRA, CDR2 YSYEKL, per germline. In DNA, the CDR3 is TGCGCCAGCAGCCTACAGGGGGCGGTGGCGTCTGGAAACACCATATATTTT. Residues: CASSLQGAVASGNTIYF.

With regard to this clone: An end of the junction differs from the germline gene, which may be a read error. The J gene is TRBJ1-1, the V gene TRBV7-7; D is undetermined. The CDR3 has 13 amino acids. From germline, CDR1 is SSHAT and CDR2 FNYEAQ (reference sequence). CDR3 amino acids: CASSAEQNTEAFF. As DNA, the CDR3 is TGTGCTAGCAGCGCCGAACAGAACACTGAAGCTTTCTTT.